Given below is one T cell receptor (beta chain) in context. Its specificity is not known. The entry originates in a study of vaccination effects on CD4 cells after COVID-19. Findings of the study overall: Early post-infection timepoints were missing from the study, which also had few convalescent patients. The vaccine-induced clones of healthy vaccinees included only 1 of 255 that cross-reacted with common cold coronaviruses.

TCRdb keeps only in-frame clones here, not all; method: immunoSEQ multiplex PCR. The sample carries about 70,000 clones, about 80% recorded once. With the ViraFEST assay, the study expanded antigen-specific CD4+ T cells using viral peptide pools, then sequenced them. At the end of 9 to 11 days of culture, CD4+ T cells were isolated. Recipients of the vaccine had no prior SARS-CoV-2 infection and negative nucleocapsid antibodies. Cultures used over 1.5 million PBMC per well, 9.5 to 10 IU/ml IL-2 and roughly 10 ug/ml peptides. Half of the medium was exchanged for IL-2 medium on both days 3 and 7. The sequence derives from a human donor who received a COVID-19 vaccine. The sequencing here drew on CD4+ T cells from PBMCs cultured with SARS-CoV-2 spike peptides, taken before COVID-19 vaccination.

CDR3 protein: CASVTPSGRETQYF. As DNA, the CDR3 is TGTGCCAGCGTCACCCCCTCAGGGAGAGAGACCCAGTACTTC. The gene calls are TRBV28 and TRBJ2-5; D may correspond to TRBD1 or TRBD2 (5 bases each). Trimming removed 8 bases at V and 4 bases at J, with 17 bases between. CDR3 length equals 14 residues. Germline CDR1 is MDHEN and CDR2 is SYDVKM.